The TCR beta chain described here comes from a study of cytomegalovirus exposure and HLA in healthy donors. V shed 7 bases and J shed 4 bases, with 19 bases lying between them. The length of the CDR3 is 15 residues. Germline assignment: CDR1 MNHNY and CDR2 SVGAGI (reference sequence). Worth noting for this clone: Its specificity is not known.

Notes on the study in general: TCR beta chain V- and J-gene trimming was linked, in a later analysis, to a missense variant in DCLRE1C.

Vbeta (60) and Jbeta (13) primers were used in the PCR. Assay: immunoSEQ multiplex PCR; the TCRdb copy retains only in-frame clones and omits some. Of fewer than 140,000 clones in the sample, roughly 70% were seen once. The sequenced sample consisted of PBMCs. This clonotype was obtained from a male donor in good health and CMV-seropositive. The chain recombines TRBV6-6 with TRBJ1-1, with TRBD1 as a possible D gene (5 bases). Here the CDR3 reads CASIKTREGSTEAFF. Here the CDR3 DNA reads TGTGCCAGCATCAAGACAAGGGAGGGGAGCACTGAAGCTTTCTTT.